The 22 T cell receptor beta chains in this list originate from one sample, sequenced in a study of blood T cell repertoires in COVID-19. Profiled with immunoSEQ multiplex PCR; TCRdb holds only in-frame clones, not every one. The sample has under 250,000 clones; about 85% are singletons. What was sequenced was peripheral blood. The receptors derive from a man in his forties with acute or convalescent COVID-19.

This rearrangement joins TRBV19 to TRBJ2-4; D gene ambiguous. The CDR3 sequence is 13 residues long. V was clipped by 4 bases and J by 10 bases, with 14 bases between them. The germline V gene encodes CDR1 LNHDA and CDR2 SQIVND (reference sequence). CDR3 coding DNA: TGTGCCAGTAGTAAACCGCAATTCCGGATTCAGTACTTC. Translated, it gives CASSKPQFRIQYF.

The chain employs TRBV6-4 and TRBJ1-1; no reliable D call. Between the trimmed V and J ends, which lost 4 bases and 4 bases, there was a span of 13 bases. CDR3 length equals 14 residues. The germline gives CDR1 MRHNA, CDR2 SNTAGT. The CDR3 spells CASSAGEGRTEAFF. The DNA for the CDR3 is TGTGCCAGCAGTGCCGGGGAGGGCCGCACTGAAGCTTTCTTT.

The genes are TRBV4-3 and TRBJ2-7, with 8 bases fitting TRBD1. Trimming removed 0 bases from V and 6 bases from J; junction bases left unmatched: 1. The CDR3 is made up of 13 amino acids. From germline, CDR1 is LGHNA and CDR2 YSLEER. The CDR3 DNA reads TGCGCCAGCAGCCAAGATACAGGGGGCGAGCAGTACTTC. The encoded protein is CASSQDTGGEQYF.

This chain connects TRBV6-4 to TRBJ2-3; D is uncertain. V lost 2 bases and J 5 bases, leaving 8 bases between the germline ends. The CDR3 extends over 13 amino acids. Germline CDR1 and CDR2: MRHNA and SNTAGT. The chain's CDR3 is CASSDTIGDTQYF. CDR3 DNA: TGTGCCAGCAGTGACACCATCGGAGATACGCAGTATTTT.

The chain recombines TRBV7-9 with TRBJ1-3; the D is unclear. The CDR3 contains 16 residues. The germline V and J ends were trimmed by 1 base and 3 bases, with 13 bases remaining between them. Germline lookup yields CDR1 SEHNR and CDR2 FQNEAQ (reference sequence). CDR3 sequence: CASSLDPGLGGNTIYF. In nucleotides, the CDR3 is TGTGCCAGCAGCTTAGACCCGGGGTTGGGTGGAAACACCATATATTTT.

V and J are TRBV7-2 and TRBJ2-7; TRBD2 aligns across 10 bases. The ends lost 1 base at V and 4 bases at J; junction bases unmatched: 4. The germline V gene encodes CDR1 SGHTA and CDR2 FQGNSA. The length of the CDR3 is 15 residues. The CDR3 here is CASSLDSSGGYEQYF. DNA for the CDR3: TGTGCCAGCAGCTTAGATTCTAGCGGGGGTTACGAGCAGTACTTC.

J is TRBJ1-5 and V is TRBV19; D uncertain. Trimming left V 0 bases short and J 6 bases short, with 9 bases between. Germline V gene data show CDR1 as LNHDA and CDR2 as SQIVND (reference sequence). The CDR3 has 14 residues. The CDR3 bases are TGTGCCAGTAGTATAGATCTCGGGATTCAGCCCCAGCATTTT. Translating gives CASSIDLGIQPQHF.

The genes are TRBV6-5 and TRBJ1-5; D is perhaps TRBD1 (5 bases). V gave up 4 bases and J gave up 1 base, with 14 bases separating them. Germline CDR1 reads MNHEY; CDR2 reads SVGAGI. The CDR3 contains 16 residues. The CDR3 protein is CASSSRQGVSNQPQHF. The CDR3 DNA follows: TGTGCCAGCAGTTCCCGACAAGGGGTGAGCAATCAGCCCCAGCATTTT.

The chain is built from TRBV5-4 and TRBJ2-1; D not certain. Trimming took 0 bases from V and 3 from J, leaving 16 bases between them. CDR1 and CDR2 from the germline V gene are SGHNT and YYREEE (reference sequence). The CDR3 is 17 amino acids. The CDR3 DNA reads TGTGCCAGCAGCTTGGGTCAGGTTGTATCCCTCTACAATGAGCAGTTCTTC. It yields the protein CASSLGQVVSLYNEQFF.

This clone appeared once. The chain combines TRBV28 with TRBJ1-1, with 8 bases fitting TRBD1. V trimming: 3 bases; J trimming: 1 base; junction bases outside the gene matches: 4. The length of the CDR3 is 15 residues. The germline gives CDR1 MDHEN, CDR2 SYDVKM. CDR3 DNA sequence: TGTGCCAGCAGTTTTGGGGGGACAGGGAACACTGAAGCTTTCTTT. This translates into CASSFGGTGNTEAFF. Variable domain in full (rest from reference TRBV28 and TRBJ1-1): DVKVTQSSRYLVKRTGEKVFLECVQDMDHENMFWYRQDPGLGLRLIYFSYDVKMKEKGDIPEGYSVSREKKERFSLILESASTNQTSMYLCASSFGGTGNTEAFFGQGTRLTVV.

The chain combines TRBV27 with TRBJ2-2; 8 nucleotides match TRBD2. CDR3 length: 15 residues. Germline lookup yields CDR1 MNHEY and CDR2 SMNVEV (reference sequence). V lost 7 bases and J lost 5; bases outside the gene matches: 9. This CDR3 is CASIPGGGWTGELFF. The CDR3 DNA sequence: TGTGCCAGCATTCCCGGGGGGGGCTGGACCGGGGAGCTGTTTTTT.

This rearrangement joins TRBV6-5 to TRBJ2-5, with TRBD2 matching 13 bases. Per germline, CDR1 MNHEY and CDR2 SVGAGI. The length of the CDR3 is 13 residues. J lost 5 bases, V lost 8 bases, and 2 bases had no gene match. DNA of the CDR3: TGTGCCAGCGGGGGACTAGCGGGGGAGACCCAGTACTTC. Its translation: CASGGLAGETQYF.

The CDR3, as DNA: TGTGCCAGCAGTTGGGCGGGAGATAACGAGCAGTACTTC. It yields the protein CASSWAGDNEQYF. The V gene is TRBV27, the J gene TRBJ2-7; 7 bases map to TRBD2. The ends lost 4 bases at V and 5 bases at J; junction bases unmatched: 5. Looked up from germline, CDR1 is MNHEY and CDR2 is SMNVEV (reference sequence). This CDR3 has 13 amino acids.

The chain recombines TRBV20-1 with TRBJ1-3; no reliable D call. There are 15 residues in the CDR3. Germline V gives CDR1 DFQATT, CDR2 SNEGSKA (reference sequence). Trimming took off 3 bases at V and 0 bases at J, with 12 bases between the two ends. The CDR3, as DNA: TGCAGTGCTAGTCCTGGGCGAAACTCTGGAAACACCATATATTTT. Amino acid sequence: CSASPGRNSGNTIYF.

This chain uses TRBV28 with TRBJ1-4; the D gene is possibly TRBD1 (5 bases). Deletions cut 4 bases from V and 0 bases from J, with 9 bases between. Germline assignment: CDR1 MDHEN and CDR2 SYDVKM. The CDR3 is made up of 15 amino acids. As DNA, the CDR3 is TGTGCCAGCAGTTCAGCAGGGTCAACTAATGAAAAACTGTTTTTT. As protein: CASSSAGSTNEKLFF.

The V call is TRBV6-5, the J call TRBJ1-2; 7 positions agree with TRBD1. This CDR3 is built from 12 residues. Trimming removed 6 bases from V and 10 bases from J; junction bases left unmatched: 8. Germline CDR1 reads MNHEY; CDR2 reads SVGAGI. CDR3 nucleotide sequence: TGTGCCAGCAGAACCACGACAGGGTTCTACACCTTC. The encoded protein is CASRTTTGFYTF.

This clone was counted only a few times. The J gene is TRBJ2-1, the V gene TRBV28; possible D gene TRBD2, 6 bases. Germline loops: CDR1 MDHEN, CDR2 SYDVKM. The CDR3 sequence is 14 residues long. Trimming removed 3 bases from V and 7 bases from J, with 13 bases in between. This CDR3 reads CASSLTGARNEQFF. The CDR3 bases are TGTGCCAGCAGTTTGACGGGAGCGAGAAATGAGCAGTTCTTC.

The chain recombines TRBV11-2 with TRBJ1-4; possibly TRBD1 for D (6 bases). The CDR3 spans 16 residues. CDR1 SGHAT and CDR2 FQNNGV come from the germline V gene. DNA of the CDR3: TGTGCAGCCTCACAGGGAGGGGGTGCAACTAATGAAAAACTGTTTTTT. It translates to CAASQGGGATNEKLFF.

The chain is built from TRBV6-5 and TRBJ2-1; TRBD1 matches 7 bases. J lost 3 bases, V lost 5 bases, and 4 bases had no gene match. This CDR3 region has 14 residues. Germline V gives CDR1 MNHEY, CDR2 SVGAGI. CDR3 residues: CASSNGDSYNEQFF. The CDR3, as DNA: TGTGCCAGCAGTAATGGGGACAGCTACAATGAGCAGTTCTTC.

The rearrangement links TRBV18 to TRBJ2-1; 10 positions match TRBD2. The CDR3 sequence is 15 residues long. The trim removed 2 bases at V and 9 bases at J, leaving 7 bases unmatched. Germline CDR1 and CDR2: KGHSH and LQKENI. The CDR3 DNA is TGTGCCAGCTCACCAGAGCGGGGGGGCCAGGGTGAGCAGTTCTTC. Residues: CASSPERGGQGEQFF.

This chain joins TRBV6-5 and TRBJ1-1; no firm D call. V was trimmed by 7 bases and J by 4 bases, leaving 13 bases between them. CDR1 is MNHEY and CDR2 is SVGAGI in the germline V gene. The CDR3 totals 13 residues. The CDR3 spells CASTQLRGTEAFF. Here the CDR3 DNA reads TGTGCCAGCACCCAACTTCGAGGCACTGAAGCTTTCTTT.

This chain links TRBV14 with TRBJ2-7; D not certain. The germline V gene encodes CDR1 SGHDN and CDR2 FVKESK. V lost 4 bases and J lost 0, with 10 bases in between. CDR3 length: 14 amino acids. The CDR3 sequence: CASSRQTGSYEQYF. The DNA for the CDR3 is TGTGCCAGCAGCCGCCAAACGGGCTCCTACGAGCAGTACTTC.